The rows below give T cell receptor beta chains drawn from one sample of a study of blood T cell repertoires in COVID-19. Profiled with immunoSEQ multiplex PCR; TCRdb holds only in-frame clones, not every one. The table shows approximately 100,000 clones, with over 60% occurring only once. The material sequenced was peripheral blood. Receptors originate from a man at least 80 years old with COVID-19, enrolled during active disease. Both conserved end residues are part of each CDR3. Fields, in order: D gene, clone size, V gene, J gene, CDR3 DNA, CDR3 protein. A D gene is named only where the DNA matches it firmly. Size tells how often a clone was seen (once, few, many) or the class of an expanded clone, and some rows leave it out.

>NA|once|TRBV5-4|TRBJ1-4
TGTGCCAGCAGCTTGAGTCCCGGGAGTCGTGAAAAACTGTTTTTT
CASSLSPGSREKLFF
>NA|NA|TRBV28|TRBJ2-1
TGTGCCAGCAGCCCCTTGGAGATGGACTACAATGAGCAGTTCTTC
CASSPLEMDYNEQFF
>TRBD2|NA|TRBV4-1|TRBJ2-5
TGCGCCAGCAGCCCCGCGGGCGGAACTAGCGGGACTGCCCCACACCAAGAGACCCAGTACTTC
CASSPAGGTSGTAPHQETQYF
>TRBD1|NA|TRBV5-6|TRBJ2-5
TGTGCCAGCAGCGCCCTAGCCGGGACAGGGAGAGGAGAGACCCAGTACTTC
CASSALAGTGRGETQYF
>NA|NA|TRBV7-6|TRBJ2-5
TGTGCCAGCAGCCCTGGGGTAGCGGAGGGAGAGACCCAGTACTTC
CASSPGVAEGETQYF
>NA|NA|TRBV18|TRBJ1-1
TGTGCCAGCTCACCATCTATCCGGACTGAAGCTTTCTTT
CASSPSIRTEAFF
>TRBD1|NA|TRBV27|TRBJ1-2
TGTGCCAGCAGTTCCCACCCGGGACAGGGGTCCTCTAACTATGGCTACACCTTC
CASSSHPGQGSSNYGYTF
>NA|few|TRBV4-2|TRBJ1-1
TGTGCCAGCAGCCCTACGCCAAGCTTGAACACTGAAGCTTTCTTT
CASSPTPSLNTEAFF
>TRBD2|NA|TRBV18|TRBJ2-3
TGTGCCAGCTCACCGAGACTAGCGGAGGCCACAGATACGCAGTATTTT
CASSPRLAEATDTQYF
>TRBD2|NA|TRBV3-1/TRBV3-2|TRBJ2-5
TGTGCCAGCAGCCAAGTCCATCCCTGGGGGGAGGGTGGCGAGACCCAGTACTTC
CASSQVHPWGEGGETQYF
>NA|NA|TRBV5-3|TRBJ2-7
TGTGCCAGAAGGACTCCTATCCTCCGCACAAGCTCCTACGAGCAGTACTTC
CARRTPILRTSSYEQYF
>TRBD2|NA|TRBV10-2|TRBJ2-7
TGCGCCAGCAGTGAATGGACTAGCGGGTCTTACGAGCAGTACTTC
CASSEWTSGSYEQYF
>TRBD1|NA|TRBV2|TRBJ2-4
TGTGCCAGCAGTGATGACAGGGCAGGCAAAAACATTCAGTACTTC
CASSDDRAGKNIQYF
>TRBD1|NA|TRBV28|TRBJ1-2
TGTGCCAGCAGTTCTCCCGGGACAGGCCCCTATGGCTACACCTTC
CASSSPGTGPYGYTF
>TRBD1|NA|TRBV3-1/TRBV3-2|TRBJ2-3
TGTGCCAGCAGCCAAGAAGGACAGGGTTTAGCTATCCCCACAGATACGCAGTATTTT
CASSQEGQGLAIPTDTQYF
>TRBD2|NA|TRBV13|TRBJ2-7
TGTGCCAGCAGCCTCCCCAGCGGGGTAGGGGTAGGGGACGAGCAGTACTTC
CASSLPSGVGVGDEQYF
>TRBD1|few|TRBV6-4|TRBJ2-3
TGTGCCAGCAGCGCCGACAGGGACACAGATACGCAGTATTTT
CASSADRDTDTQYF
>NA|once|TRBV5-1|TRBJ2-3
TGCGCCAGCAGCTTGTACGGGATCAACACAGATACGCAGTATTTT
CASSLYGINTDTQYF
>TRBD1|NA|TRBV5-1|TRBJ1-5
TGCGCCAGCAGCTGGACAGGGGGCAATCAGCCCCAGCATTTT
CASSWTGGNQPQHF
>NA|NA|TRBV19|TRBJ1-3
TGTGCCAGTGTAGACAGGTCCTCTTCGAACTCTGGAAACACCATATATTTT
CASVDRSSSNSGNTIYF
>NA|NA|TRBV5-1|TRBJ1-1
TGCGCCAGCAGCTTGGCCGCACAGACTGAAGCTTTCTTT
CASSLAAQTEAFF
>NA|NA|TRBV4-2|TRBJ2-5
TGTGCCAGCAGCCAAGAGGCCAGAGGGGGGGGGACCCAGTACTTC
CASSQEARGGGTQYF
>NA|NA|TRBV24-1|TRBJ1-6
TGTGCCACCAGTGACGGGTATTCACCCCTCCACTTT
CATSDGYSPLHF
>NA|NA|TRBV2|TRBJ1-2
TGTGCCAGCAGTGAGGGGACATCGTTTAACTATGGCTACACCTTC
CASSEGTSFNYGYTF
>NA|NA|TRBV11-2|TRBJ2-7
TGTGCCAGCAGCTTCGGCTCCTACGAGCAGTACTTC
CASSFGSYEQYF
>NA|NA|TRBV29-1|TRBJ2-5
TGCAGCGTTGCCCGGGACATGGCAAAAGAGACCCAGTACTTC
CSVARDMAKETQYF
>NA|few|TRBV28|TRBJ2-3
TGTGCCAGCAGTTTCTCCGGTCTCACAGATACGCAGTATTTT
CASSFSGLTDTQYF
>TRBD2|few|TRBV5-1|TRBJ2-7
TGCGCCAGCAGCTTGTTTGGACTAGCGGTCTCCTACGAGCAGTACTTC
CASSLFGLAVSYEQYF
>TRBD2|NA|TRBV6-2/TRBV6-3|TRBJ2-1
TGTGCCAGCAGACCTACCCGATCCGGGACTAGCAGTGAGCAGTTCTTC
CASRPTRSGTSSEQFF
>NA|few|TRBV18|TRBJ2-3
TGTGCCAGCTCACCTGACAGACTCAGCACAGATACGCAGTATTTT
CASSPDRLSTDTQYF
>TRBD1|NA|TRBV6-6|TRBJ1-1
TGTGCCAGCAGCTCAGGGGGCGCGAGGACTGAAGCTTTCTTT
CASSSGGARTEAFF
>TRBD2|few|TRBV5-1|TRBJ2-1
TGCGCCAGCAGCTTGGGTTCTAGCGGGAGTGGTGAGCAGTTCTTC
CASSLGSSGSGEQFF
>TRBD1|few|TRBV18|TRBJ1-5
TGTGCCAGCTCGGACAGGGGGAATCAGCCCCAGCATTTT
CASSDRGNQPQHF
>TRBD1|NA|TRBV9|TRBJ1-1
TGTGCCAGCAGCGTCTGGGGACAGGTGGGCCCGCAGAACACTGAAGCTTTCTTT
CASSVWGQVGPQNTEAFF
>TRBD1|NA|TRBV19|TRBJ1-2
TGTGCCAGTAGTGAGGACAGGGGTATCCGGGCGTATGGCTACACCTTC
CASSEDRGIRAYGYTF
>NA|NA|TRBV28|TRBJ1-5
TGTGCCAGCAGGAACGGACAGTTCAATCAGCCCCAGCATTTT
CASRNGQFNQPQHF
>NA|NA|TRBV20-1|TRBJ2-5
TGCAGTGCCCTTTTATTCGAGACCCAGTACTTC
CSALLFETQYF
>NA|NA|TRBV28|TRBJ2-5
TGTGCCAGCAGTCTCTCAGGGTCCCCACGGGAGACCCAGTACTTC
CASSLSGSPRETQYF
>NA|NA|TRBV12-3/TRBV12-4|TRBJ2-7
TGTGCCAGCAGTACAGGGCGCGAGCAGTACTTC
CASSTGREQYF
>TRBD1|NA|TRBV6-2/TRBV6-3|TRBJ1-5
TGTGCCAGCAGTTTGGGGGACAGGGTCCATAGCAATCAGCCCCAGCATTTT
CASSLGDRVHSNQPQHF
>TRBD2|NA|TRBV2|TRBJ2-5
TGTGCCAGCAGCGCGACTAGCGGGAGTTGGGGAGAGACCCAGTACTTC
CASSATSGSWGETQYF
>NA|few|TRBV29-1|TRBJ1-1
TGCAGCGTTGAGGGGGGGCGCGGGAGCACTGAAGCTTTCTTT
CSVEGGRGSTEAFF
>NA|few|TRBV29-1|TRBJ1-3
TGCAGCGCTTCAGGCCACTCTGGAAACACCATATATTTT
CSASGHSGNTIYF
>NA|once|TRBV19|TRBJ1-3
TGTGCCAGTAGTACGACAGGTTCCACTGGAAACACCATATATTTT
CASSTTGSTGNTIYF
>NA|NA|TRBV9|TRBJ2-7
TGTGCCAGCAGCTATAACTCCTACGAGCAGTACTTC
CASSYNSYEQYF
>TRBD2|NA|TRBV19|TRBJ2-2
TGTGCCAGTAGTATAGCGACTAGCGGGAGGTCAACCGGGGAGCTGTTTTTT
CASSIATSGRSTGELFF
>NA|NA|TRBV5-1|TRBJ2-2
TGCGCCAGCAGCTCCGAGCTGGGGGAGGGGGCGAACACCGGGGAGCTGTTTTTT
CASSSELGEGANTGELFF
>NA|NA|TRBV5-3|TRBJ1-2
TGTGCCAGAAGCCACTATAAAACCAGGCGGGGCTATGGCTACACCTTC
CARSHYKTRRGYGYTF
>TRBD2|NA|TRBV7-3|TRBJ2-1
TGTGCCAGCAGCCCATTCGGGACTAGCGGCAATGAGCAGTTCTTC
CASSPFGTSGNEQFF
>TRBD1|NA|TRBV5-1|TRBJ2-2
TGCGCCAGCAGCGGCCAGGGGGACACCGGGGAGCTGTTTTTT
CASSGQGDTGELFF
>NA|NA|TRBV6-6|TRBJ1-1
TGTGCCAGCAGTCCCCCCCGGGGGATGGGCACTGAAGCTTTCTTT
CASSPPRGMGTEAFF
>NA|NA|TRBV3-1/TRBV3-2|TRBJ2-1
TGTGCCAGCAGCCAACAGGGAGGAACGAAGAATGAGCAGTTCTTC
CASSQQGGTKNEQFF
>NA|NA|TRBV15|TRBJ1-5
TGTGCCACCAGCAGAGACCGGGGTACTAATCAGCCCCAGCATTTT
CATSRDRGTNQPQHF
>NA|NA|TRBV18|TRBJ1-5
TGTGCCAGCTCACGCGGGACGGGCAATCAGCCCCAGCATTTT
CASSRGTGNQPQHF